The 3 T cell receptor beta chains given below trace back to one sample, sequenced in a study of a mutant IDH1 vaccine in newly diagnosed glioma. Generated by immunoSEQ multiplex PCR, the TCRdb table keeps only in-frame clones and is missing some. The sample holds tens of thousands of clones, 81% seen once. Time point meaning: week 23, last vaccination. A single vaccine dose contained 300 ug of mutant IDH1 20-mer peptide, and topical imiquimod was used with it. Their antigen targets remain unknown. The sample in question was PBMCs, obtained from a glioma patient whose treatment included an IDH1 peptide vaccine. The receptors stem from a woman between 40 and 50 years old with glioma. Some clones in this sample may be carry-over from other donors' samples.

This rearrangement joins TRBV11-3 to TRBJ2-7; TRBD1 might be the D (5 bases). Germline lookup yields CDR1 SGHNT and CDR2 YENEEA. V was trimmed by 6 bases and J by 1 base, leaving 10 bases between them. The CDR3 has 13 amino acids. CDR3 in DNA: TGTGCCAGCAGTTTCGCAGGGTCCTACGAGCAGTACTTC. Its protein product is CASSFAGSYEQYF. The full variable domain, with the rest looked up from reference TRBV11-3 and TRBJ2-7, is EAGVVQSPRYKIIEKKQPVAFWCNPISGHNTLYWYLQNLGQGPELLIRYENEEAVDDSQLPKDRFSAERLKGVDSTLKIQPAELGDSAVYLCASSFAGSYEQYFGPGTRLTVT.

The CDR3 sequence: CASSEGVHKGYTF. The CDR3 DNA sequence: TGTGCCAGCAGTGAAGGGGTGCATAAGGGCTACACCTTC. The V call is TRBV6-1, the J call TRBJ1-2; D unresolved. CDR1 and CDR2 from the germline V gene are MNHNS and SASEGT. V lost 1 base and J 8 bases, leaving 11 bases between the germline ends. The CDR3 has 13 amino acids.

The chain uses TRBV10-1 and TRBJ1-4; D might be TRBD1 (6 bases). Trimming stripped 6 bases from V and 6 bases from J, with 17 bases between. The CDR3 is 15 residues long. The germline V gene has CDR1 WNHNN and CDR2 SYGVQD (reference sequence). As DNA, the CDR3 is TGCGCCAGCAGGGACGAACAGGGATTCGATGAAAAACTGTTTTTT. Its translation: CASRDEQGFDEKLFF.